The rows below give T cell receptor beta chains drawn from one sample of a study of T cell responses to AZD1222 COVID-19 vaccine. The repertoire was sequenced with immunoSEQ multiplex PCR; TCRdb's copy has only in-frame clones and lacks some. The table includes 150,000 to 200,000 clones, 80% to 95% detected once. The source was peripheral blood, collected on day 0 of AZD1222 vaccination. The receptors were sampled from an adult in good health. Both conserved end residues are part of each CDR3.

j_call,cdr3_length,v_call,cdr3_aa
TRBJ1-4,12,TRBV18,CASSPEGEKLFF
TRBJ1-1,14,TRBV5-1,CASSLIAGGTEAFF
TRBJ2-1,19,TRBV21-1,CASSKEGTAKKCSYNEQFF
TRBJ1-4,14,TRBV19,CASTTDRVNEKLFF
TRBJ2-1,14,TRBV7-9,CASSSGLATNEQFF
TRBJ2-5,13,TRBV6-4,CASTRLRQETQYF
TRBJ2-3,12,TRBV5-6,CASSRRVDTQYF
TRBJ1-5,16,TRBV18,CASSQQGVSGNQPQHF
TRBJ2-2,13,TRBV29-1,CSVDSQNTGELFF
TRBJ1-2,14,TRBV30,CAWTTNRGGNGYTF
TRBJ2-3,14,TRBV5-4,CASSSRGGTDTQYF
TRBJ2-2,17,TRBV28,CASRTIRDRGDTGELFF
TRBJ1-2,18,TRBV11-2,CASSWPPVGQRSNYGYTF
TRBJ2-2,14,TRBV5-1,CASSLYREAGELFF
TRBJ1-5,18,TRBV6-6,CASSRIESQDYSNQPQHF
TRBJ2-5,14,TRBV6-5,CASRTGQGKETQYF
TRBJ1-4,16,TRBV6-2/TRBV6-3,CASSYYGTGANEKLFF
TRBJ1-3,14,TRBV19,CASSMLFTGNTIYF
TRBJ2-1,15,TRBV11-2,CASSSRGGGYNEQFF
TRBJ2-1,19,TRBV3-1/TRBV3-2,CASSQFSSVGVGPYNEQFF
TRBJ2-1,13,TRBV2,CASSVWRDNEQFF
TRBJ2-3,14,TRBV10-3,CASRAGEGADTQYF
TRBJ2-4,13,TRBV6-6,CASSLSLWDIQYF
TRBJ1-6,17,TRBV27,CASSSPLGQGSSSPLHF
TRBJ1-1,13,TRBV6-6,CASTDPSGTEAFF
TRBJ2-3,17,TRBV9,CASSPTSGGPSTDTQYF
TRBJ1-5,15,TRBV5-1,CASSLDSRINQPQHF
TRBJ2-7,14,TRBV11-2,CASSALTGRQKQYF
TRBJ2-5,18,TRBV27,CASSWGLSRQGLQETQYF
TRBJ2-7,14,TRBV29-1,CSVELGRGQGEQYF
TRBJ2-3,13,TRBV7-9,CASSYPPPDTQYF
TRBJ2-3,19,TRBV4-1,CASSQYNPGLSSSTDTQYF
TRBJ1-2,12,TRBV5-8,CASSFGTLGYTF
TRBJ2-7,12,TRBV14,CASSQETKEQYF
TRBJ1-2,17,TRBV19,CASSPGTGAGDSYGYTF
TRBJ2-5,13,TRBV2,CASSVEIQETQYF